The 32 T cell receptor beta chains below come from one sample, sequenced in a study of blood T cell repertoires in COVID-19. Here immunoSEQ multiplex PCR was the method, and the copy in TCRdb shows in-frame clones only, minus some. Of 150,000 to 160,000 clones in the sample, approximately 86% were seen once. Sample: peripheral blood. Receptor source: a woman in her 70s with acute or convalescent COVID-19.

The J gene is TRBJ2-7, the V gene TRBV7-2; 7 bases agree with TRBD2. CDR1 is SGHTA and CDR2 is FQGNSA in the germline V gene. V trimming: 3 bases; J trimming: 2 bases; junction bases outside the gene matches: 4. The CDR3 totals 14 residues. The CDR3 spells CASSFGGIPYEQYF. CDR3 coding DNA: TGTGCCAGCAGCTTCGGGGGGATCCCCTACGAGCAGTACTTC.

The chain links TRBV5-1 to TRBJ2-7; tentative D call: TRBD2 (5 bases). The length of the CDR3 is 16 residues. V was shortened by 4 bases and J by 2 bases, with 19 bases between the two germline ends. Germline V gene sequence: CDR1 SGHRS, CDR2 YFSETQ. The CDR3 sequence is CASSPGKGSPTYEQYF. The CDR3, as DNA: TGCGCCAGCAGCCCCGGGAAAGGGTCGCCGACCTACGAGCAGTACTTC.

Remarks on this clone: At one of its ends the junction is not consistent with the germline gene, which may arise from a read error. The chain combines TRBV2 with TRBJ1-2, with 12 bases aligning to TRBD1. Germline CDR1 is SNHLY and CDR2 is FYNNEI. The CDR3 has 15 amino acids. CDR3 sequence: CASSLLWSGTGGSTF. Here the CDR3 DNA reads TGTGCCAGCAGCCTTTTATGGTCGGGGACAGGGGGCTCCACCTTC.

This clone was found once. The rearrangement links TRBV2 to TRBJ2-7; D unclear. V was clipped by 8 bases and J by 0 bases, with 11 bases between them. This CDR3 has 13 residues. The germline V gene has CDR1 SNHLY and CDR2 FYNNEI. CDR3 protein: CASARTYSYEQYF. The CDR3, as DNA: TGTGCCAGCGCCCGAACATACTCCTACGAGCAGTACTTC.

The chain has TRBV6-5 and TRBJ1-3; the D gene is possibly TRBD1 (5 bases). The germline V gene has CDR1 MNHEY and CDR2 SVGAGI. Deletions cut 0 bases from V and 3 bases from J, with 12 bases between. This CDR3 spans 16 amino acids. CDR3 sequence reads: CASSYSLRTFGNTIYF. The CDR3 region has the DNA TGTGCCAGCAGTTACTCTCTCCGGACATTTGGAAACACCATATATTTT.

This clone is a singleton in its sample. V gene TRBV7-9 combines with J gene TRBJ1-4; D is ambiguous. Deletions cut 1 base from V and 4 bases from J, with 10 bases between. This CDR3 has 15 residues. In germline, CDR1 is SEHNR, CDR2 FQNEAQ (reference sequence). The CDR3 is CASSLGRAFNEKLFF. As DNA, the CDR3 is TGTGCCAGCAGCTTAGGGAGGGCCTTTAATGAAAAACTGTTTTTT.

CDR3 region: CASSQKGATYGYTF. Here the CDR3 DNA reads TGTGCCAGCAGCCAGAAAGGGGCGACCTATGGCTACACCTTC. V is TRBV11-2 and J is TRBJ1-2; D is perhaps TRBD1 (5 bases). In germline, CDR1 is SGHAT, CDR2 FQNNGV. This CDR3 has 14 amino acids. Trimming removed 5 bases at V and 4 bases at J, with 14 bases between.

This chain joins TRBV7-9 and TRBJ2-3; D gene unclear. Germline values: CDR1 SEHNR, CDR2 FQNEAQ (reference sequence). The CDR3 has 13 amino acids. Trimming stripped 1 base from V and 2 bases from J, with 4 bases between. CDR3 nucleotide sequence: TGTGCCAGCAGCTTAGGTCTCACAGATACGCAGTATTTT. It yields the protein CASSLGLTDTQYF.

The chain couples TRBV19 to TRBJ1-1, with a possible D match to TRBD1 (5 bases). The V end lost 0 bases, the J end lost 10 bases, and 18 bases lay between the germline ends. This CDR3 spans 15 amino acids. Germline-derived CDR1 and CDR2 are LNHDA and SQIVND (reference sequence). The CDR3 here is CASSIEGLGIGRAFF. Here the CDR3 DNA reads TGTGCCAGTAGTATAGAGGGACTGGGCATCGGCCGAGCTTTCTTT.

V is TRBV14 and J is TRBJ1-6; no firm D call. The length of the CDR3 is 15 residues. V was trimmed by 4 bases and J by 0 bases, leaving 7 bases between them. Per the germline V gene, CDR1 is SGHDN and CDR2 is FVKESK. The CDR3 sequence: CASSRGSSYNSPLHF. The CDR3 DNA follows: TGTGCCAGCAGCCGAGGGAGCTCCTATAATTCACCCCTCCACTTT.

The V gene is TRBV7-2, the J gene TRBJ2-6; tentative D call: TRBD2 (7 bases). The germline V gene encodes CDR1 SGHTA and CDR2 FQGNSA. Trimming stripped 8 bases from V and 16 bases from J, with 18 bases between. The CDR3 runs 12 residues. CDR3: CASVPRGGGLTF. The CDR3 DNA is TGTGCCAGCGTCCCCAGAGGGGGGGGACTGACTTTC.

With regard to this clone: This sample includes further DNA sequences coding for the same CDR3. The V gene is TRBV6-5, the J gene TRBJ2-3, with a tentative D call TRBD1 (6 bases). V was clipped by 6 bases and J by 2 bases, with 12 bases between them. The CDR3 contains 14 residues. Germline values: CDR1 MNHEY, CDR2 SVGAGI. The CDR3 region has the DNA TGTGCCAGCAGCTATGACAGGAACACAGATACGCAGTATTTT. Translation: CASSYDRNTDTQYF.

The V gene is TRBV5-6, the J gene TRBJ2-5, with 8 bases matching TRBD1. Germline V gene sequence: CDR1 SGHDT, CDR2 YYEEEE. The CDR3 has 17 residues. V gave up 0 bases and J gave up 5 bases; unmatched junction bases: 12. The CDR3 reads CASSLVGTGAGRETQYF. CDR3 bases: TGTGCCAGCAGCTTGGTAGGGACAGGTGCCGGTCGGGAGACCCAGTACTTC.

The chain combines TRBV18 with TRBJ2-3; TRBD1 matches 8 bases. Trimming took 4 bases from V and 2 from J; bases not matched to a gene: 5. The CDR3 consists of 15 residues. Germline loops: CDR1 KGHSH, CDR2 LQKENI. CDR3 loop: CASSHQGAATDTQYF. The CDR3 nucleotides read TGTGCCAGCTCACACCAGGGGGCTGCCACAGATACGCAGTATTTT.

This clone is a singleton in its sample. V is TRBV29-1 and J is TRBJ1-1; D ambiguous. The CDR3 is 13 residues long. Trimming shortened V by 6 bases and J by 1 base, and 12 bases separated the two germline ends. Germline V gene sequence: CDR1 SQVTM, CDR2 ANQGSEA. The chain's CDR3 is CSVSGFANTEAFF. DNA for the CDR3: TGCAGCGTCTCGGGGTTCGCGAACACTGAAGCTTTCTTT.

V is TRBV15 and J is TRBJ2-5; 9 nucleotides agree with TRBD2. The V gene end was trimmed by 0 bases and the J gene end by 5 bases; junction bases not matched to a gene: 13. CDR3 size: 18 residues. Germline loops: CDR1 LNHNV, CDR2 YYDKDF (reference sequence). CDR3 sequence reads: CATSRDSGRGGAGETQYF. Here the CDR3 DNA reads TGTGCCACCAGCAGAGATAGCGGGCGCGGGGGGGCCGGGGAGACCCAGTACTTC.

The chain employs TRBV10-3 and TRBJ1-2; TRBD1 matches at 8 bases. The germline V gene encodes CDR1 ENHRY and CDR2 SYGVKD. The CDR3 sequence is 14 residues long. The trim removed 6 bases at V and 3 bases at J, leaving 6 bases unmatched. This CDR3 reads CAIRDRDRDYGYTF. DNA for the CDR3: TGTGCCATCAGGGACAGGGACAGAGACTATGGCTACACCTTC.

The chain has TRBV27 and TRBJ1-1, with no clear D. Trimming shortened V by 5 bases and J by 5 bases, and 21 bases separated the two germline ends. Germline V gene sequence: CDR1 MNHEY, CDR2 SMNVEV (reference sequence). This CDR3 is built from 16 residues. The CDR3 sequence: CASSLSEARTRTEAFF. For the CDR3, the DNA is TGTGCCAGCAGTCTTTCCGAGGCCAGAACCCGAACTGAAGCTTTCTTT.

The chain recombines TRBV5-4 with TRBJ2-3, with D uncertain. V gave up 4 bases and J gave up 6 bases, with 12 bases separating them. This CDR3 comprises 13 residues. Germline-derived CDR1 and CDR2 are SGHNT and YYREEE (reference sequence). The CDR3, as DNA: TGTGCCAGCAGCCCCCTTCTCGGGGATACGCAGTATTTT. The encoded protein is CASSPLLGDTQYF. Drawing the rest from reference TRBV5-4 and TRBJ2-3, the complete variable domain is ETGVTQSPTHLIKTRGQQVTLRCSSQSGHNTVSWYQQALGQGPQFIFQYYREEENGRGNFPPRFSGLQFPNYSSELNVNALELDDSALYLCASSPLLGDTQYFGPGTRLTVL.

The gene calls are TRBV19 and TRBJ2-1, with 8 positions matching TRBD1. CDR3 size: 15 residues. Germline V lookup: CDR1 LNHDA, CDR2 SQIVND (reference sequence). The junction had 8 bases not matched to a gene; V was cut back by 1 base and J by 9 bases. This chain's CDR3 is CASSIGGQGLGEQFF. DNA for the CDR3: TGTGCCAGTAGTATAGGTGGACAGGGCCTGGGTGAGCAGTTCTTC. Together with reference TRBV19 and TRBJ2-1, the CDR3 gives the full variable domain: DGGITQSPKYLFRKEGQNVTLSCEQNLNHDAMYWYRQDPGQGLRLIYYSQIVNDFQKGDIAEGYSVSREKKESFPLTVTSAQKNPTAFYLCASSIGGQGLGEQFFGPGTRLTVL.

The chain is built from TRBV18 and TRBJ1-5; D unclear. V gave up 3 bases and J gave up 5 bases, with 8 bases separating them. The CDR3 sequence is 13 residues long. CDR1 is KGHSH and CDR2 is LQKENI in the germline V gene. CDR3 sequence reads: CASSPDRDQPQHF. The CDR3 DNA reads TGTGCCAGCTCACCCGACCGGGATCAGCCCCAGCATTTT.

V and J are TRBV19 and TRBJ2-1, with a tentative D call TRBD2 (7 bases). The V and J ends lost 5 bases and 0 bases respectively, with 11 bases between them. The germline gives CDR1 LNHDA, CDR2 SQIVND (reference sequence). This CDR3 is 15 amino acids long. The DNA of the CDR3 is TGTGCCAGTAGTCGGGGGGCAGTCTCCTACAATGAGCAGTTCTTC. Translated, it gives CASSRGAVSYNEQFF.

This chain links TRBV12-3 or TRBV12-4 with TRBJ2-1; TRBD2 is a possible D gene (5 bases). V lost 3 bases to trimming and J lost 6 bases, with 9 bases between them. The CDR3 runs to 13 residues. This CDR3 reads CASSLTIGNEQFF. The DNA of the CDR3 is TGTGCCAGCAGTTTGACTATCGGCAATGAGCAGTTCTTC.

This chain uses TRBV9 with TRBJ2-2, with D hard to call. This CDR3 spans 16 amino acids. Germline values: CDR1 SGDLS, CDR2 YYNGEE. With 3 bases removed from V and 3 bases from J, the gap between germline ends came to 15 bases. The CDR3 nucleotides read TGTGCCAGCAGCGGAGGCGCCTGGGTGGACACCGGGGAGCTGTTTTTT. Its translation: CASSGGAWVDTGELFF.

The V and J genes are TRBV7-9 and TRBJ1-1, with D possibly matching TRBD1 (6 bases). In germline, CDR1 is SEHNR, CDR2 FQNEAQ (reference sequence). The CDR3 has 14 residues. V was pared by 1 base and J by 5 bases, with 11 bases between. CDR3 residues: CASSLVQGVTEAFF. The CDR3 bases are TGTGCCAGCAGCTTAGTACAGGGTGTAACTGAAGCTTTCTTT.

This sequence joins TRBV25-1 and TRBJ2-3; 8 bases fit TRBD2. In germline, CDR1 is MGHDK, CDR2 SYGVNS. The CDR3 is made up of 17 amino acids. The V and J ends lost 0 bases and 6 bases, in that order; junction bases with no gene match: 11. As DNA, the CDR3 is TGTGCCAGCAGTGAATATAGCAGCGGGGGCGATCCCGATACGCAGTATTTT. Its protein product is CASSEYSSGGDPDTQYF.

The chain is built from TRBV5-1 and TRBJ1-6, with D possibly being TRBD1 (6 bases). Looked up from germline, CDR1 is SGHRS and CDR2 is YFSETQ. V was shortened by 4 bases and J by 7 bases, with 15 bases between the two germline ends. CDR3 length: 15 residues. The CDR3 reads CASSPDSQRNSPLHF. CDR3 DNA: TGCGCCAGCAGCCCGGACAGTCAACGCAATTCACCCCTCCACTTT.

V and J are TRBV7-6 and TRBJ2-1; D call uncertain. The ends were cut back, 2 bases at V and 0 bases at J, with 11 bases in the middle. Germline V gives CDR1 SGHVS, CDR2 FNYEAQ. This CDR3 contains 16 residues. The CDR3 DNA sequence: TGTGCCAGCAGCTTACGGCGGCAGACCTCCTACAATGAGCAGTTCTTC. Encoded protein: CASSLRRQTSYNEQFF.

This chain joins TRBV5-5 and TRBJ2-7; 10 bases are shared with TRBD1. The V and J ends lost 5 bases and 5 bases, in that order; junction bases with no gene match: 7. This CDR3 comprises 14 residues. Germline CDR1 and CDR2: SGHKS and YYEKEE (reference sequence). The CDR3: CASRTDRGVNEQYV. The DNA for the CDR3 is TGTGCCAGCAGGACGGACAGGGGGGTAAACGAGCAGTACGTC.

The V and J genes are TRBV15 and TRBJ2-5; perhaps TRBD2 as D (5 bases). V lost 5 bases and J 8 bases, leaving 24 bases between the germline ends. CDR3 length: 16 residues. Germline V gene data show CDR1 as LNHNV and CDR2 as YYDKDF (reference sequence). CDR3 region: CATSRRRVPDAGTQYF. CDR3 coding DNA: TGTGCCACCAGCCGCCGGCGGGTGCCGGATGCGGGTACCCAGTACTTC.

The V call is TRBV19, the J call TRBJ1-2; TRBD1 matches 9 bases. There are 13 residues in the CDR3. With V trimmed by 9 bases and J by 8 bases, 10 bases remained unmatched. Germline lookup yields CDR1 LNHDA and CDR2 SQIVND (reference sequence). CDR3 residues: CASSGTGTRGYTF. The CDR3 nucleotides read TGTGCCAGCTCCGGGACAGGGACTCGAGGCTACACCTTC. The full variable domain, in which reference TRBV19 and TRBJ1-2 provide the parts outside the CDR3, is DGGITQSPKYLFRKEGQNVTLSCEQNLNHDAMYWYRQDPGQGLRLIYYSQIVNDFQKGDIAEGYSVSREKKESFPLTVTSAQKNPTAFYLCASSGTGTRGYTFGSGTRLTVV.

CDR3 region: CASSLGRQEVANEQFF. DNA of the CDR3: TGTGCCAGCAGCCTGGGGCGACAGGAGGTTGCCAATGAGCAGTTCTTC. The rearrangement uses TRBV5-4 and TRBJ2-1, with D possibly being TRBD1 (6 bases). The germline V gene has CDR1 SGHNT and CDR2 YYREEE (reference sequence). This CDR3 spans 16 amino acids. Trimming pared 4 bases from V and 6 bases from J, leaving 20 bases between.